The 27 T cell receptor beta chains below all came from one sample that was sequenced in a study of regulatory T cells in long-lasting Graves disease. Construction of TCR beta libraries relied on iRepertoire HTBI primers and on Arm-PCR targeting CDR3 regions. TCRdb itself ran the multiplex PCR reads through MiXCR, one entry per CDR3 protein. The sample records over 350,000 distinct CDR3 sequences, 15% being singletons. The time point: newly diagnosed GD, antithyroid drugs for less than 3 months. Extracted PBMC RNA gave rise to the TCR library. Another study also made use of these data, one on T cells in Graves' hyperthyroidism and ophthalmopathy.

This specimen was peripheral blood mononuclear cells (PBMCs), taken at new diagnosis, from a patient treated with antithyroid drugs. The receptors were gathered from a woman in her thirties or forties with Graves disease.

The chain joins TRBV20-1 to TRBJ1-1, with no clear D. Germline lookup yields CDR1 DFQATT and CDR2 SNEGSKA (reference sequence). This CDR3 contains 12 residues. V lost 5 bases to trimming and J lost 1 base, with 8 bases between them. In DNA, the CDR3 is TGCAGTGCTGGCAAGACGAACACTGAAGCTTTCTTT. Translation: CSAGKTNTEAFF.

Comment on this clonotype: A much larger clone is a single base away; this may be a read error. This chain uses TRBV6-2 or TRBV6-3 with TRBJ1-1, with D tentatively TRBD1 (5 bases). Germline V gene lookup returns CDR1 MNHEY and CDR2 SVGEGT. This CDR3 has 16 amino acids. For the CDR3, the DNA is TGTGCCAGCAGTGAACCCCAGGGAGTATGGAACATTGAAGCTTTCTTT. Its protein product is CASSEPQGVWNIEAFF.

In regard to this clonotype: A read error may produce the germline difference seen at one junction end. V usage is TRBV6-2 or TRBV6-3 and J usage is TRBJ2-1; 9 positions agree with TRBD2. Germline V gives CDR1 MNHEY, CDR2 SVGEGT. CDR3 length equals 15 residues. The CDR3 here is CASNFMAGGMDEQLF. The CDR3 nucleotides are TGTGCCAGCAATTTTATGGCGGGAGGGATGGATGAGCAGCTCTTC.

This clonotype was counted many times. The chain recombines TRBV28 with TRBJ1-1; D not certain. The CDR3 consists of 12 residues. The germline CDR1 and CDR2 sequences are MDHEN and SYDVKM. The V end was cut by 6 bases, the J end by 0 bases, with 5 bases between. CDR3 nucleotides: TGTGCCAGCAGACCTATGAACACTGAAGCTTTCTTT. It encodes CASRPMNTEAFF.

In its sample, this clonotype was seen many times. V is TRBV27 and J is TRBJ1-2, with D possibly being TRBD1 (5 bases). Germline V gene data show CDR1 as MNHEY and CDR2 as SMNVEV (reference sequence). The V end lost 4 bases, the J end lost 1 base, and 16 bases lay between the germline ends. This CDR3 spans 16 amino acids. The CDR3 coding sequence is TGTGCCAGCAGTTCGCAGGGAGGGCCCTTTAACTATGGCTACACCTTC. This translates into CASSSQGGPFNYGYTF.

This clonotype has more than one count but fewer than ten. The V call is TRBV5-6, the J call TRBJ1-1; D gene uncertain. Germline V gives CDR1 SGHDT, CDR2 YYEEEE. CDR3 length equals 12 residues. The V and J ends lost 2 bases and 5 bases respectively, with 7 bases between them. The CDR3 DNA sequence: TGTGCCAGCAGCTTATTTAGAACTGAAGCTTTCTTT. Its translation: CASSLFRTEAFF. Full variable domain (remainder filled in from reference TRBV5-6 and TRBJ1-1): DAGVTQSPTHLIKTRGQQVTLRCSPKSGHDTVSWYQQALGQGPQFIFQYYEEEERQRGNFPDRFSGHQFPNYSSELNVNALLLGDSALYLCASSLFRTEAFFGQGTRLTVV.

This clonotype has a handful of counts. The CDR3 DNA reads as TGCAGCGTTGTTCGGACATCTTCCTACAATGAGCAGTTCTTC. It codes for CSVVRTSSYNEQFF. This chain joins TRBV29-1 and TRBJ2-1; possible D gene TRBD1, 5 bases. CDR1 SQVTM and CDR2 ANQGSEA come from the germline V gene. The CDR3 runs 14 residues. The ends were cut back, 4 bases at V and 1 base at J, with 11 bases in the middle.

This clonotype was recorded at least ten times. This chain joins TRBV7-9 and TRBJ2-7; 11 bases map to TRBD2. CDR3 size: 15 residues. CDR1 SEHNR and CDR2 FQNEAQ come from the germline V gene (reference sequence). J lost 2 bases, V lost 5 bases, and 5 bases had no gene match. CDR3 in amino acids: CASSPGTSGTYEQYF. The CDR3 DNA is TGTGCCAGCAGCCCCGGGACTAGCGGTACCTACGAGCAGTACTTC.

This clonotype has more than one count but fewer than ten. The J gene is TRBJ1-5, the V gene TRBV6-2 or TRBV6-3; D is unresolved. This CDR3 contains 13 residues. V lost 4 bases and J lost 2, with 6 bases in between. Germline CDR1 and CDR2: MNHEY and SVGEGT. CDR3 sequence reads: CASSWDRNQPQHF. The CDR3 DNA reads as TGTGCCAGCAGTTGGGATCGCAATCAGCCCCAGCATTTT.

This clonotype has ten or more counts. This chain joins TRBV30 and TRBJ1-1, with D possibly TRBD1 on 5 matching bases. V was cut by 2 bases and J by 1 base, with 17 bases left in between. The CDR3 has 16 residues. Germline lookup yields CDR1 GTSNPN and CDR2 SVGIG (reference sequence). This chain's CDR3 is CAWSRVRDLRNTEAFF. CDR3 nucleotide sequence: TGTGCCTGGAGTCGAGTGAGGGACCTCCGGAACACTGAAGCTTTCTTT.

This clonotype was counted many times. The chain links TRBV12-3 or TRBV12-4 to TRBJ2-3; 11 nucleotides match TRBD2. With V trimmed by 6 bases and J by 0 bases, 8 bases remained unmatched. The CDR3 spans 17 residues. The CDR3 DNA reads TGTGCCAGCAGAGCCCCGGGACTAGCGGCTAGCACAGATACGCAGTATTTT. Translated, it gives CASRAPGLAASTDTQYF.

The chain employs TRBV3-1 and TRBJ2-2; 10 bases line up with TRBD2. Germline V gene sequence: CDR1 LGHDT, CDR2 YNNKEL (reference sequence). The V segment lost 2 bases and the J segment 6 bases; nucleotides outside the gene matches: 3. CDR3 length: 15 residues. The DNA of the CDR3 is TGTGCCAGCAGCCAAAACCTAGCGGGAGCCGGGGAGCTGTTTTTT. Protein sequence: CASSQNLAGAGELFF.

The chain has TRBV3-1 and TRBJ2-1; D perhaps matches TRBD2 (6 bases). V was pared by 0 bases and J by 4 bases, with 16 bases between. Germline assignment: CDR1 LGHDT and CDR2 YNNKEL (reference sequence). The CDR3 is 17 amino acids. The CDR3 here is CASSQDGTGRLYNEQFF. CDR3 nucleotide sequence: TGTGCCAGCAGCCAAGATGGGACCGGGAGACTGTACAATGAGCAGTTCTTC.

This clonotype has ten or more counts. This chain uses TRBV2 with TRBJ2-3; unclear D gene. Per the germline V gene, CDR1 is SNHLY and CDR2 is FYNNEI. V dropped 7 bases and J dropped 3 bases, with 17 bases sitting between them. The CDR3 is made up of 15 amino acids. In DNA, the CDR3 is TGTGCCAGCACAGGTAGCCCCCTCGGGACAGATACGCAGTATTTT. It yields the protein CASTGSPLGTDTQYF.

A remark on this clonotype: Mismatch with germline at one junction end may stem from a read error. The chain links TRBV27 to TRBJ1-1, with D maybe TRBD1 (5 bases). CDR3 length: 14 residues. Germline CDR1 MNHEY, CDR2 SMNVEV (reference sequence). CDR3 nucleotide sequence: TGTGCCAGCAGTTTAATAGGGGCGAAGAACGAAGCTTCCTTT. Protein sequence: CASSLIGAKNEASF.

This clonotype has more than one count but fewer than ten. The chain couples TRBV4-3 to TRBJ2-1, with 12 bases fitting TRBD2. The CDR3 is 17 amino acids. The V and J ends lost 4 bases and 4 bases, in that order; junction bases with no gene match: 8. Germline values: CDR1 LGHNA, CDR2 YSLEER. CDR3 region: CASSPRTSGTVYNEQFF. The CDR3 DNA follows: TGCGCCAGCAGCCCGCGGACTAGCGGGACCGTATACAATGAGCAGTTCTTC.

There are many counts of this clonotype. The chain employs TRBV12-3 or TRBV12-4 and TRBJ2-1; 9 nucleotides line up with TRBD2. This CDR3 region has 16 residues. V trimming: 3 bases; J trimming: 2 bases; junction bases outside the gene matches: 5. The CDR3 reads CASSFGAGGTYNEQFF. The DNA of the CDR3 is TGTGCCAGCAGTTTCGGGGCGGGAGGGACCTACAATGAGCAGTTCTTC.

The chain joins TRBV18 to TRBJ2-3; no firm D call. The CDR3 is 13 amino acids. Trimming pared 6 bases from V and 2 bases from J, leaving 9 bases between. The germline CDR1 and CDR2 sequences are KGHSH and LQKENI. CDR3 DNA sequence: TGTGCCAGCTCTTCGTCGCTCACAGATACGCAGTATTTT. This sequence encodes CASSSSLTDTQYF.

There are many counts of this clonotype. The CDR3 DNA reads as TGTGCCAGCAGCGTAGCGGCAGTCGACACTGAAGCTTTCTTT. Encoded protein: CASSVAAVDTEAFF. The chain links TRBV9 to TRBJ1-1; D unresolved. The CDR3 has 14 amino acids. Germline-derived CDR1 and CDR2 are SGDLS and YYNGEE. V lost 0 bases, J lost 3 bases, and 9 bases lay in between.

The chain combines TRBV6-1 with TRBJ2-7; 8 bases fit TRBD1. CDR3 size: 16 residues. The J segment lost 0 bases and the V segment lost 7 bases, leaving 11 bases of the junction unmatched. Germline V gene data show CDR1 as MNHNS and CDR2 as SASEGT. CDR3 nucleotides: TGTGCCAGCAAACTATTTCGACAGGGGAGCTCCTACGAGCAGTACTTC. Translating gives CASKLFRQGSSYEQYF.

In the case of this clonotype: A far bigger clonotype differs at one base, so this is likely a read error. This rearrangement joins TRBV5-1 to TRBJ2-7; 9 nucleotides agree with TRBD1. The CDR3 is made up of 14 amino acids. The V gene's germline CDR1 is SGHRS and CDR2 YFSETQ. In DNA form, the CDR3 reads TGTGCCAGCAGCTCCGGGACAGGGTTCTACGAGCGGTACTTC. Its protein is CASSSGTGFYERYF.

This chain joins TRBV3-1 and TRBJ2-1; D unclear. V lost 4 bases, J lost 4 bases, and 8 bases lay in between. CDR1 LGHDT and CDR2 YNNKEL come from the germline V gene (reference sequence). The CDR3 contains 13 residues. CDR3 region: CASSPQPYNEQFF. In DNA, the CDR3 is TGTGCCAGCAGCCCGCAACCGTACAATGAGCAGTTCTTC.

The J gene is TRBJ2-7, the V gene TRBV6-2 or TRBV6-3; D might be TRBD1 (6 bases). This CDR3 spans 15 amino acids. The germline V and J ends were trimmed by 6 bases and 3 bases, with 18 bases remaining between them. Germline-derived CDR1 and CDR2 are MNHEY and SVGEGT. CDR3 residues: CASSRGHPPNYEQYF. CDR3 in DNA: TGTGCCAGCAGCAGGGGACACCCACCTAACTACGAGCAGTACTTC.

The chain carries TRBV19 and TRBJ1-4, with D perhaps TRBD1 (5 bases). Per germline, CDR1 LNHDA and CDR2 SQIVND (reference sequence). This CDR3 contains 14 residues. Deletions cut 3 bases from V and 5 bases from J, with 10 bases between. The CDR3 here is CASSMGRLNEKLFF. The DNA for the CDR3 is TGTGCCAGTAGTATGGGGCGGCTAAATGAAAAACTGTTTTTT.

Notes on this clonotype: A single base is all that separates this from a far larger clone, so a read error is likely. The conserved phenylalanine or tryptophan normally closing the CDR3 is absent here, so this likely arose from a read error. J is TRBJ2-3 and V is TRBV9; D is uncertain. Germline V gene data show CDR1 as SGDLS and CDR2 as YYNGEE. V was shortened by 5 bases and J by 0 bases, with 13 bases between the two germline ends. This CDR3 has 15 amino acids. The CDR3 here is CASSFYGRSTDTQYL. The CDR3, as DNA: TGTGCCAGCAGTTTTTACGGGCGGAGCACAGATACGCAGTATCTT.

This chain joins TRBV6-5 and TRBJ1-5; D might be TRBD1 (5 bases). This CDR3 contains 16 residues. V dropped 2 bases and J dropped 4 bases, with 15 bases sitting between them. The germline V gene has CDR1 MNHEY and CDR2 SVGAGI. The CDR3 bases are TGTGCCAGCAGTTACGAACCGGGACTCCCGAATCAGCCCCAGCATTTT. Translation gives CASSYEPGLPNQPQHF.

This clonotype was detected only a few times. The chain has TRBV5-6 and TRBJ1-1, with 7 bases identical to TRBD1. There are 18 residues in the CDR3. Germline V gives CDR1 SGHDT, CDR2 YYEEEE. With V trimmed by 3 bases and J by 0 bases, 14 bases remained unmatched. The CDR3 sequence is CASSSIGQVGVMNTEAFF. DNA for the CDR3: TGTGCCAGCAGCTCCATCGGACAGGTTGGAGTCATGAACACTGAAGCTTTCTTT.